This section outlines one T cell receptor beta chain sequence together with its context. The antigen is undetermined. PCR involved 60 Vbeta and 13 Jbeta primers. Profiled with immunoSEQ multiplex PCR; TCRdb holds only in-frame clones, not every one. The sample shows approximately 140,000 clones, roughly 80% of them seen only once. The CDR3 has 15 residues. The J segment lost 5 bases and the V segment lost 1 base, leaving 7 bases of the junction unmatched. In germline, CDR1 is SGHTA, CDR2 FQGNSA. This sample was taken from a study of cytomegalovirus exposure and HLA in healthy donors. Study-level points and caveats: It was confirmed in vitro that three of the CMV-associated chains were specific for CMV antigens. Earlier analysis looked at TCR beta V segments, and most were productive about 90% or about 30% of the time. Researchers counted around 180 TCR beta chains as cytomegalovirus-associated.

The TCR sequence derives from a human donor in good health. The specimen sequenced was PBMCs. The chain combines TRBV7-2 with TRBJ2-5, with 7 bases matching TRBD2. CDR3 in DNA: TGTGCCAGCAGCTTAGGGCCAGCGGGGCGTGAGACCCAGTACTTC. It specifies CASSLGPAGRETQYF.